These T cell receptor beta chains were read from a single sample in a study of technical replicates of blood from a few donors. Assay: immunoSEQ multiplex PCR; the TCRdb copy retains only in-frame clones and omits some. Of about 56,000 clones in the sample, 90% to 95% were seen once. The sample consisted of PBMCs. These receptors were collected from a human donor in good health. Some clones in this sample may be carry-over from other donors' samples. Each CDR3 is given with its conserved first and last residue. D genes are given only for firm matches. The size entry is marked missing in some rows and otherwise reads once, few, many or a size class.

>15|TRBV7-6|TRBJ2-7|-|-
CASSPPPTDSPEQYF
TGTGCCAGCAGCCCACCCCCGACCGACAGCCCCGAGCAGTACTTC
>16|TRBV5-4|TRBJ2-6|TRBD1|-
CASSVDRGAGANVLTF
TGTGCCAGCAGCGTAGACAGGGGAGCTGGGGCCAACGTCCTGACTTTC
>14|TRBV12-5|TRBJ2-1|TRBD2|once
CASGSGGARNEQFF
TGTGCTAGTGGTTCCGGGGGGGCCCGCAATGAGCAGTTCTTC
>15|TRBV5-1|TRBJ2-7|TRBD1|-
CASSPGQGKPYEQYF
TGCGCCAGCAGCCCCGGACAGGGGAAACCCTACGAGCAGTACTTC
>13|TRBV7-8|TRBJ1-5|-|-
CASSEGWDQPQHF
TGTGCCAGCAGCGAGGGATGGGATCAGCCCCAGCATTTT
>16|TRBV7-9|TRBJ2-1|TRBD1|-
CASSLYRGDLYNEQFF
TGTGCCAGCAGCTTATACAGGGGCGACCTTTACAATGAGCAGTTCTTC
>12|TRBV4-3|TRBJ2-1|-|-
CASSQEGAEQFF
TGCGCCAGCAGCCAAGAGGGGGCTGAGCAGTTCTTC
>15|TRBV5-1|TRBJ2-1|-|-
CARLPQSPRRKEQFF
TGCGCCAGACTCCCTCAGAGCCCCAGGAGGAAAGAGCAGTTCTTC
>14|TRBV19|TRBJ2-7|TRBD1|-
CASSDRGPSYEQYF
TGTGCCAGCTCAGACAGGGGGCCTTCCTACGAGCAGTACTTC
>15|TRBV7-2|TRBJ2-5|-|-
CASSPTVRGGKTQYF
TGTGCCAGCAGCCCTACCGTCAGGGGCGGCAAGACCCAGTACTTC
>15|TRBV4-1|TRBJ1-1|TRBD1|-
CASSQDWAGGFLAFF
TGCGCCAGCAGCCAAGATTGGGCAGGGGGTTTTTTAGCTTTCTTT
>14|TRBV5-6|TRBJ2-7|-|-
CASSFLAGHYEQYF
TGTGCCAGCAGCTTCCTCGCAGGCCACTACGAGCAGTACTTC
>15|TRBV6-5|TRBJ1-2|TRBD1|-
CASTLGQGVWYGYTF
TGTGCCAGCACCCTGGGACAGGGGGTGTGGTATGGCTACACCTTC
>15|TRBV4-3|TRBJ2-7|TRBD1|-
CASSQATGTGVEQYF
TGCGCCAGCAGCCAAGCCACCGGGACAGGGGTAGAGCAGTACTTC
>12|TRBV6-5|TRBJ1-2|-|-
CASSYWGGGYTF
TGTGCCAGCAGTTACTGGGGAGGCGGCTACACCTTC
>14|TRBV7-9|TRBJ1-3|TRBD1|-
CASRDRGSGNTIYF
TGTGCCAGCAGAGACAGGGGGAGTGGAAACACCATATATTTT
>17|TRBV7-2|TRBJ2-3|TRBD2|-
CASSFSTFGGATDTQYF
TGTGCCAGCAGCTTTTCAACATTCGGGGGGGCAACAGATACGCAGTATTTT
>12|TRBV5-6|TRBJ2-7|-|-
CASSTYRDEQYF
TGTGCCAGCAGCACCTACAGGGACGAGCAGTACTTC
>15|TRBV7-8|TRBJ2-5|TRBD1|-
CASSWAGQGAETQYF
TGTGCCAGCAGCTGGGCCGGACAGGGGGCGGAGACCCAGTACTTC
>14|TRBV7-6|TRBJ1-5|-|-
CASSSQVSNQPQHF
TGTGCCAGCAGTTCACAGGTTAGCAATCAGCCCCAGCATTTT
>14|TRBV10-3|TRBJ2-7|-|-
CAISEPGLPVEQYF
TGTGCCATCAGTGAACCGGGACTCCCTGTCGAGCAGTACTTC
>14|TRBV7-3|TRBJ1-1|-|-
CASSLTGRVTEAFF
TGTGCCAGCAGCTTAACCGGGAGGGTGACTGAAGCTTTCTTT
>11|TRBV5-1|TRBJ2-5|-|-
CASSLEGPQYF
TGCGCCAGCAGCTTGGAGGGGCCCCAGTACTTC
>15|TRBV27|TRBJ2-1|TRBD2|-
CASRLAGGSYNEQFF
TGTGCCAGCAGACTAGCGGGGGGCTCCTACAATGAGCAGTTCTTC
>12|TRBV6-5|TRBJ1-2|-|-
CASRRGLYGYTF
TGTGCCAGCAGACGGGGACTTTATGGCTACACCTTC
>15|TRBV6-5|TRBJ1-5|-|-
CASSMYGESDQPQHF
TGTGCCAGCAGCATGTACGGGGAGAGTGATCAGCCCCAGCATTTT
>12|TRBV7-9|TRBJ1-1|-|-
CASSSVPSEAFF
TGTGCCAGCAGTTCTGTCCCGAGTGAAGCTTTCTTT
>18|TRBV29-1|TRBJ2-7|TRBD2|-
CSVEGAGGGLTGSYEQYF
TGCAGCGTTGAAGGGGCGGGAGGCGGACTAACGGGCTCCTACGAGCAGTACTTC
>12|TRBV2|TRBJ2-1|TRBD2|-
CASSGRGGEQFF
TGTGCCAGCAGTGGGCGGGGGGGTGAGCAGTTCTTC
>13|TRBV9|TRBJ2-7|-|-
CASSARDSYEQYF
TGTGCCAGCAGCGCCCGGGATTCCTACGAGCAGTACTTC
>14|TRBV28|TRBJ1-6|-|once
CASSYREYNSPLHF
TGTGCCAGCAGTTACAGGGAATATAATTCACCCCTCCACTTT
>15|TRBV7-2|TRBJ1-4|-|-
CASSSRTATNEKLFF
TGTGCCAGCAGCTCCCGGACAGCAACTAATGAAAAACTGTTTTTT
>11|TRBV20-1|TRBJ2-1|TRBD2|-
CRGGCDNEQFF
TGCAGGGGGGGGTGCGACAATGAGCAGTTCTTC
>16|TRBV4-2|TRBJ2-7|TRBD2|-
CASSQAIASGGNEQYF
TGTGCCAGCAGCCAGGCTATCGCTAGCGGGGGGAACGAGCAGTACTTC
>15|TRBV11-2|TRBJ1-4|-|-
CASSLDGELGEKLFF
TGTGCCAGCAGCTTAGATGGGGAGTTGGGTGAAAAACTGTTTTTT
>14|TRBV10-3|TRBJ2-7|TRBD2|few
CATQGASGSPEQYF
TGTGCCACCCAAGGGGCTAGCGGGAGCCCCGAGCAGTACTTC